Below, 21 T cell receptor beta chains from the same sample are listed, as sequenced in a study of T cells after yellow fever vaccination. Each CDR3 protein is one row after TCRdb ran MiXCR on the 5' RACE reads. The repertoire holds hundreds of thousands of distinct CDR3 sequences, roughly an eighth seen once, with 15% in the top ten. Sequencing was performed on PBMCs, taken on the day of the yellow fever booster vaccination. These receptors were collected from a man aged 25-45 years who received the YFV17D yellow fever vaccine.

In this sample, this clonotype turned up a few times. J is TRBJ2-7 and V is TRBV3-1, with 7 bases that match TRBD1. Trimming removed 0 bases from V and 4 bases from J; junction bases left unmatched: 12. The germline V gene encodes CDR1 LGHDT and CDR2 YNNKEL (reference sequence). This CDR3 contains 17 residues. The DNA for the CDR3 is TGTGCCAGCAGCCAAGATTATACTGCGACAGGGCTGTACGAGCAGTACTTC. Translation gives CASSQDYTATGLYEQYF.

This sequence joins TRBV7-9 and TRBJ2-1; 10 positions match TRBD2. V was clipped by 3 bases and J by 9 bases; unmatched bases: 11. This CDR3 has 16 amino acids. Germline-derived CDR1 and CDR2 are SEHNR and FQNEAQ (reference sequence). The CDR3 nucleotides are TGTGCCAGCAGCTTCCGGGAGAGCGGGAGGGGAATTGAGCAGTTCTTC. This encodes CASSFRESGRGIEQFF.

Comments on this clonotype: An end of the junction does not agree with germline; a read error may underlie this. V and J are TRBV7-2 and TRBJ2-3; a possible D gene is TRBD2 (6 bases). Germline assignment: CDR1 SGHTA and CDR2 FQGNSA. The CDR3 consists of 12 residues. Written as DNA, the CDR3 is TGTGCCAGCAGCTCCCCGGGACTCCAGGCGCATTTT. It encodes CASSSPGLQAHF.

This clonotype was counted between two and nine times. CDR3 bases: TGTGCCAGCAGCTTAGCGTTTAGCGGGGACTCCTACGAGCAGTACTTC. Translating it yields CASSLAFSGDSYEQYF. The chain has TRBV7-2 and TRBJ2-7; 8 bases agree with TRBD2. The CDR3 has 16 residues. CDR1 is SGHTA, CDR2 FQGNSA, per germline. V trimming: 0 bases; J trimming: 0 bases; junction bases outside the gene matches: 4.

The CDR3 protein is CASGTPGLSTDTQYF. The CDR3 nucleotides are TGTGCCAGCGGGACCCCGGGACTTAGCACAGATACGCAGTATTTT. The chain joins TRBV2 to TRBJ2-3; D might be TRBD2 (6 bases). CDR1 is SNHLY and CDR2 is FYNNEI in the germline V gene. The CDR3 runs to 15 residues. Between the trimmed V and J ends, which lost 8 bases and 0 bases, there was a span of 15 bases.

The table lists this clonotype with a few counts. This CDR3 reads CASISGRAGGETQYF. The CDR3 bases are TGTGCCAGCATAAGCGGGAGGGCCGGGGGAGAGACCCAGTACTTC. This rearrangement joins TRBV7-2 to TRBJ2-5, with 10 bases matching TRBD2. The V gene's germline CDR1 is SGHTA and CDR2 FQGNSA. J lost 4 bases, V lost 7 bases, and 9 bases had no gene match. The CDR3 is 15 residues long.

The rearrangement joins TRBV29-1 to TRBJ2-2; TRBD2 might be the D (6 bases). This CDR3 has 15 residues. The ends were cut back, 3 bases at V and 2 bases at J, with 13 bases in the middle. The germline V gene encodes CDR1 SQVTM and CDR2 ANQGSEA. CDR3 sequence (DNA): TGCAGCGTTGACGGGGACTCAACTAACACCGGGGAGCTGTTTTTT. Amino acids: CSVDGDSTNTGELFF.

The rearrangement uses TRBV20-1 and TRBJ2-1; possibly TRBD1 or TRBD2 for D (5 bases each). CDR1 DFQATT and CDR2 SNEGSKA come from the germline V gene (reference sequence). The CDR3 has 11 amino acids. With 3 bases removed from V and 9 bases from J, the gap between germline ends came to 9 bases. The CDR3 coding sequence is TGCAGTGCTAGCGGGACGGTTGAGCAGTTCTTC. Protein product: CSASGTVEQFF.

The chain uses TRBV28 and TRBJ2-3, with TRBD1 matching 10 bases. The ends lost 6 bases at V and 9 bases at J; junction bases unmatched: 33. The CDR3 has 22 residues. CDR1 is MDHEN and CDR2 is SYDVKM in the germline V gene. Here the CDR3 DNA reads TGTGCCAGCAGATTCCACCACGGACAGGGGGTGTCTAGTCTCTGGGCCAGAGGAACGCAGTATTTT. This sequence encodes CASRFHHGQGVSSLWARGTQYF.

This clonotype was detected only a few times. The CDR3 protein is CASSPPKSQKTEAFF. The CDR3 DNA follows: TGTGCCAGCTCACCACCCAAATCCCAGAAAACTGAAGCTTTCTTT. V gene TRBV18 combines with J gene TRBJ1-1; D not resolved. V lost 0 bases to trimming and J lost 5 bases, with 13 bases between them. From germline, CDR1 is KGHSH and CDR2 LQKENI. The CDR3 loop spans 15 amino acids.

This clonotype showed up just a few times. V and J are TRBV3-1 and TRBJ2-5; either TRBD1 or TRBD2 may supply D (5 bases each). The CDR3 runs to 14 residues. Deletions cut 1 base from V and 4 bases from J, with 10 bases between. Germline V lookup: CDR1 LGHDT, CDR2 YNNKEL (reference sequence). This CDR3 is CASSQGKGRETQYF. The CDR3 DNA follows: TGTGCCAGCAGCCAAGGGAAGGGGAGAGAGACCCAGTACTTC.

J is TRBJ1-1 and V is TRBV27; tentative D call: TRBD1 (6 bases). Germline loops: CDR1 MNHEY, CDR2 SMNVEV (reference sequence). The CDR3 contains 12 residues. The V gene lost 7 bases and the J gene lost 10 bases, with 16 bases spanning the gap. The CDR3 sequence: CASKNSGGAAFF. The CDR3 nucleotides read TGTGCCAGCAAAAACTCGGGGGGGGCAGCTTTCTTT.

There are many counts of this clonotype. V and J are TRBV6-5 and TRBJ2-1; D uncertain. Germline CDR1 reads MNHEY; CDR2 reads SVGAGI. V dropped 2 bases and J dropped 10 bases, with 9 bases sitting between them. The CDR3 sequence is 12 residues long. The chain's CDR3 is CASSYGRNEQFF. DNA for the CDR3: TGTGCCAGCAGTTACGGAAGGAACGAGCAGTTCTTC.

This clonotype has more than one count but fewer than ten. The gene calls are TRBV9 and TRBJ2-3; D not certain. The CDR3 length is 14 residues. The germline CDR1 and CDR2 sequences are SGDLS and YYNGEE. V was pared by 2 bases and J by 6 bases, with 13 bases between. This chain's CDR3 is CASSVSTRTDTQYF. The CDR3 bases are TGTGCCAGCAGCGTTAGCACCCGAACGGATACGCAGTATTTT.

This clonotype showed up just a few times. This chain joins TRBV30 and TRBJ2-1; no clear D gene. V gave up 8 bases and J gave up 7 bases, with 6 bases separating them. Per the germline V gene, CDR1 is GTSNPN and CDR2 is SVGIG (reference sequence). The CDR3 is 9 residues long. The CDR3 DNA follows: TGTGCCGGCACGAATGAGCAGTTCTTC. Its translation is CAGTNEQFF. Based on the CDR3 plus reference TRBV30 and TRBJ2-1, the full variable domain is SQTIHQWPATLVQPVGSPLSLECTVEGTSNPNLYWYRQAAGRGLQLLFYSVGIGQISSEVPQNLSASRPQDRQFILSSKKLLLSDSGFYLCAGTNEQFFGPGTRLTVL.

A remark on this clonotype: The junction departs from germline at one end; a sequencing error may be responsible. This rearrangement joins TRBV6-5 to TRBJ2-2, with D perhaps TRBD2 (6 bases). The germline CDR1 and CDR2 sequences are MNHEY and SVGAGI. This CDR3 has 14 amino acids. The CDR3 coding sequence is TGTGCCAGCAGTTACGGACTATACACCGGGGAGCTGTCTTTT. Translating it yields CASSYGLYTGELSF.

This chain links TRBV4-2 with TRBJ1-1, with unresolved D. Germline CDR1 is LGHNA and CDR2 is YNFKEQ. V lost 1 base to trimming and J lost 0 bases, with 15 bases between them. The CDR3 contains 17 residues. The CDR3 here is CASSQGGGDQMNTEAFF. As DNA, the CDR3 is TGTGCCAGCAGCCAAGGTGGTGGGGATCAAATGAACACTGAAGCTTTCTTT.

This clonotype was observed a handful of times. The genes are TRBV12-3 or TRBV12-4 and TRBJ1-2; maybe TRBD1 (5 bases). This CDR3 is built from 14 residues. Between the trimmed V and J ends, which lost 6 bases and 4 bases, there was a span of 15 bases. CDR3 nucleotides: TGTGCCAGCAGCGGGACGGCAAACGGCTATGGCTACACCTTC. Residues: CASSGTANGYGYTF.

The chain carries TRBV27 and TRBJ2-7; 8 nucleotides line up with TRBD1. CDR3 size: 18 residues. Trimming took 8 bases from V and 6 from J; bases not matched to a gene: 24. Germline V CDR1 and CDR2: MNHEY, SMNVEV (reference sequence). The CDR3 bases are TGTGCCAGCTGTACGAAGGACAGGGCTATCGGACTTCGACTCGAGCAGTACTTC. It specifies CASCTKDRAIGLRLEQYF.

This clonotype was seen a few times. The chain links TRBV6-1 to TRBJ2-3, with 8 bases that match TRBD1. With 6 bases clipped from V and 9 bases from J, the junction kept 8 bases outside the gene matches. This CDR3 has 13 amino acids. Germline CDR1 is MNHNS and CDR2 is SASEGT. The CDR3 here is CASRGTGEGTQYF. For the CDR3, the DNA is TGTGCCAGCAGGGGGACAGGCGAGGGGACGCAGTATTTT.

This chain joins TRBV15 and TRBJ2-1, with D perhaps TRBD2 (5 bases). Trimming left V 4 bases short and J 6 bases short, with 10 bases between. The CDR3 is 13 residues long. CDR1 is LNHNV and CDR2 is YYDKDF in the germline V gene (reference sequence). The CDR3 sequence is CATSKRQTNEQFF. The CDR3 region has the DNA TGTGCCACCAGCAAGCGGCAAACCAATGAGCAGTTCTTC.